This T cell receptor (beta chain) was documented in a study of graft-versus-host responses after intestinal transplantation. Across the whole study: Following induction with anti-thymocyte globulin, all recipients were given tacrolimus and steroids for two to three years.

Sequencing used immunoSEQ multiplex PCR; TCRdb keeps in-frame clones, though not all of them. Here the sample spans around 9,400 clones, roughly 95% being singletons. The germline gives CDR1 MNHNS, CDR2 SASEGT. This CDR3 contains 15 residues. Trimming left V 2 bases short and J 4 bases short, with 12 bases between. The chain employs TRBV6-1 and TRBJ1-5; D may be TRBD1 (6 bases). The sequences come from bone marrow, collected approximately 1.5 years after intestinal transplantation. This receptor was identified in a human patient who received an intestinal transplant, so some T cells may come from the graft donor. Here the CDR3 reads CASSEFTGRNQPQHF. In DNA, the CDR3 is TGTGCCAGCAGTGAATTTACAGGGAGAAATCAGCCCCAGCATTTT.